A single sample gave rise to the 31 T cell receptor beta chains below, sequenced in a study of T-cell memory formation after mild COVID-19. TCRdb itself ran the 5' RACE reads through MiXCR, one entry per CDR3 protein. The table records some 490,000 distinct CDR3 sequences, about 20% of them present only once. The sequenced material came from PBMCs or a T cell subset sorted from them (not recorded which). Every receptor here comes from an adult woman who had mild COVID-19 (a few samples of this study predate the infection). Cell type and time point are not known.

This clonotype showed up just a few times. The chain has TRBV27 and TRBJ2-7; unclear D gene. The V and J ends lost 5 bases and 0 bases respectively, with 8 bases between them. Germline CDR1 and CDR2: MNHEY and SMNVEV (reference sequence). This CDR3 contains 13 residues. CDR3: CASSLQNSYEQYF. DNA of the CDR3: TGTGCCAGCAGTCTCCAGAACTCCTACGAGCAGTACTTC.

This clonotype was seen only a few times. This sequence joins TRBV18 and TRBJ1-5, with 8 bases lining up with TRBD1. CDR1 KGHSH and CDR2 LQKENI come from the germline V gene. The CDR3 contains 16 residues. Trimming at V came to 5 bases and at J to 2 bases, leaving 8 bases not matched to a gene. In DNA form, the CDR3 reads TGTGCCAGCTCAAGTATACCGGGACAGGGCAATCAGCCCCAGCATTTT. Translated: CASSSIPGQGNQPQHF.

The chain recombines TRBV18 with TRBJ2-1; 15 nucleotides line up with TRBD2. Germline V gives CDR1 KGHSH, CDR2 LQKENI. V lost 5 bases and J lost 9; bases outside the gene matches: 2. This CDR3 is built from 14 residues. In DNA, the CDR3 is TGTGCCAGCTCAGGGACTAGCGGGAGGTTTGAGCAGTTCTTC. Protein sequence: CASSGTSGRFEQFF.

This clonotype was seen a few times. This chain links TRBV12-3 or TRBV12-4 with TRBJ2-5, with 7 bases fitting TRBD2. The CDR3 totals 16 residues. After removal of 1 base from V and 5 bases from J, the junction contained 10 bases not matched to a gene. CDR3 DNA sequence: TGTGCCAGCAGTTTAGGTCCATCGGGAGGCCAGGAGACCCAGTACTTC. Encoded protein: CASSLGPSGGQETQYF.

In its sample, this clonotype was seen a few times. CDR3 nucleotides: TGTGCCAGCAGCTTAGCGAAAGATGGCTACACCTTC. Protein sequence: CASSLAKDGYTF. The rearrangement joins TRBV7-2 to TRBJ1-2; no clear D. The CDR3 covers 12 residues. The germline CDR1 and CDR2 sequences are SGHTA and FQGNSA. Trimming removed 0 bases from V and 6 bases from J, with 5 bases in between.

The chain recombines TRBV5-1 with TRBJ2-5; D remains unclear. V was cut by 1 base and J by 5 bases, with 18 bases left in between. This CDR3 spans 16 amino acids. Germline lookup yields CDR1 SGHRS and CDR2 YFSETQ. The CDR3 sequence is CASSLSGRQSDETQYF. The CDR3 DNA reads as TGCGCCAGCAGCTTGTCGGGTCGGCAGTCTGACGAGACCCAGTACTTC.

V and J are TRBV13 and TRBJ2-1; tentative D call: TRBD1 (6 bases). Germline CDR1 PRHDT, CDR2 FYEKMQ (reference sequence). The CDR3 extends over 15 amino acids. Trimming removed 1 base at V and 7 bases at J, with 14 bases between. The CDR3 reads CASSLVGLRGNEQFF. The CDR3 bases are TGTGCCAGCAGCTTAGTAGGGTTGAGGGGGAATGAGCAGTTCTTC.

This clonotype was observed a few times. The chain uses TRBV15 and TRBJ2-7; D gene ambiguous. Germline loops: CDR1 LNHNV, CDR2 YYDKDF (reference sequence). This CDR3 has 14 amino acids. V lost 5 bases and J 0 bases, leaving 11 bases between the germline ends. CDR3 region: CATSSRLGSYEQYF. CDR3 DNA: TGTGCCACCAGCTCGCGACTGGGCTCCTACGAGCAGTACTTC.

This clonotype has a handful of counts. The chain recombines TRBV18 with TRBJ2-1, with D tentatively TRBD2 (5 bases). This CDR3 has 15 amino acids. Germline CDR1 is KGHSH and CDR2 is LQKENI. The V end lost 2 bases, the J end lost 2 bases, and 10 bases lay between the germline ends. CDR3 in DNA: TGTGCCAGCTCACCAGGGTCCGGGGCCTACAATGAGCAGTTCTTC. Translating gives CASSPGSGAYNEQFF.

This clonotype was detected a few times. The chain employs TRBV7-6 and TRBJ2-1; 13 nucleotides line up with TRBD2. The junction had 6 bases not matched to a gene; V was cut back by 4 bases and J by 9 bases. CDR1 and CDR2 (germline): SGHVS, FNYEAQ. CDR3 length: 15 amino acids. The CDR3 DNA is TGTGCCAGCAGCTCCGGGACTAGCGGGGTGGGTGAGCAGTTCTTC. Its translation: CASSSGTSGVGEQFF.

The J gene is TRBJ1-5, the V gene TRBV7-9; 8 bases fit TRBD1. The CDR3 runs 13 residues. Germline loops: CDR1 SEHNR, CDR2 FQNEAQ (reference sequence). J lost 6 bases, V lost 5 bases, and 3 bases had no gene match. Here the CDR3 reads CASSETGVQPQHF. In nucleotides, the CDR3 is TGTGCCAGCAGCGAGACAGGGGTTCAGCCCCAGCATTTT.

This clonotype came up many times. This chain uses TRBV5-5 with TRBJ2-3; D not certain. The V gene lost 0 bases and the J gene lost 4 bases, with 12 bases spanning the gap. Germline V gives CDR1 SGHKS, CDR2 YYEKEE (reference sequence). This CDR3 is 15 amino acids long. The CDR3 bases are TGTGCCAGCAGCTTGGACCCTACGGTGGCAGATACGCAGTATTTT. It specifies CASSLDPTVADTQYF. Supplemented by reference TRBV5-5 and TRBJ2-3, the full variable domain reads DAGVTQSPTHLIKTRGQQVTLRCSPISGHKSVSWYQQVLGQGPQFIFQYYEKEERGRGNFPDRFSARQFPNYSSELNVNALLLGDSALYLCASSLDPTVADTQYFGPGTRLTVL.

This clonotype has only a few counts. The chain recombines TRBV5-1 with TRBJ2-3; TRBD1 matches at 8 bases. The CDR3 sequence is 14 residues long. From germline, CDR1 is SGHRS and CDR2 YFSETQ. The V and J ends lost 0 bases and 4 bases, in that order; junction bases with no gene match: 1. The CDR3 sequence: CASSLGTGPDTQYF. The CDR3 region has the DNA TGCGCCAGCAGCTTGGGGACAGGGCCAGATACGCAGTATTTT.

This sequence joins TRBV5-6 and TRBJ2-1; possibly TRBD1 for D (6 bases). Trimming cost V 1 base and J 5 bases, with 13 bases left between them. Germline loops: CDR1 SGHDT, CDR2 YYEEEE. The CDR3 has 15 amino acids. CDR3 in amino acids: CASSLPGQPDNEQFF. CDR3 DNA: TGTGCCAGCAGCTTGCCGGGACAACCAGACAATGAGCAGTTCTTC.

This clonotype came up a few times. This chain uses TRBV7-9 with TRBJ1-6; D is possibly TRBD1 (6 bases). V was trimmed by 5 bases and J by 10 bases, leaving 21 bases between them. This CDR3 contains 16 residues. The germline V gene encodes CDR1 SEHNR and CDR2 FQNEAQ (reference sequence). In DNA form, the CDR3 reads TGTGCCAGCAGCGACAAGTTCTCGGGGGCTAACTCACCCCTCCACTTT. It translates to CASSDKFSGANSPLHF. Combining the CDR3 with reference TRBV7-9 and TRBJ1-6 gives the whole variable domain DTGVSQNPRHKITKRGQNVTFRCDPISEHNRLYWYRQTLGQGPEFLTYFQNEAQLEKSRLLSDRFSAERPKGSFSTLEIQRTEQGDSAMYLCASSDKFSGANSPLHFGNGTRLTVT.

This clonotype was counted only a few times. The chain recombines TRBV12-3 or TRBV12-4 with TRBJ1-1; D not certain. This CDR3 contains 13 residues. V shed 0 bases and J shed 4 bases, with 6 bases lying between them. CDR3 DNA sequence: TGTGCCAGCAGTTTAGCGAGGAGCACTGAAGCTTTCTTT. It encodes CASSLARSTEAFF.

The chain links TRBV15 to TRBJ2-4; 7 positions agree with TRBD2. The CDR3 covers 22 residues. Germline-derived CDR1 and CDR2 are LNHNV and YYDKDF (reference sequence). J was trimmed by 1 base and V by 1 base; bases with no gene match: 22. CDR3 DNA sequence: TGTGCCACCAGCAGAGTCATACGGGGAAAAGCGGGACTCCGAACTGCCAAAAACATTCAGTACTTC. Protein: CATSRVIRGKAGLRTAKNIQYF.

The chain combines TRBV10-3 with TRBJ2-3, with D perhaps TRBD2 (6 bases). CDR3 size: 14 residues. Trimming shortened V by 7 bases and J by 0 bases, and 11 bases separated the two germline ends. Germline CDR1 reads ENHRY; CDR2 reads SYGVKD. In nucleotides, the CDR3 is TGTGCCATCAAACCGGGAGTAAGCACAGATACGCAGTATTTT. Translation: CAIKPGVSTDTQYF.

This clonotype was counted at least ten times. The V call is TRBV2, the J call TRBJ2-5; maybe TRBD1 (5 bases). This CDR3 has 12 residues. Germline V lookup: CDR1 SNHLY, CDR2 FYNNEI. Deletions cut 3 bases from V and 7 bases from J, with 9 bases between. CDR3 sequence: CASSDSTGTQYF. DNA of the CDR3: TGTGCCAGCAGTGACAGTACAGGGACCCAGTACTTC.

This sequence joins TRBV5-4 and TRBJ2-1; D uncertain. Germline lookup yields CDR1 SGHNT and CDR2 YYREEE (reference sequence). Trimming cost V 4 bases and J 1 base, with 6 bases left between them. The CDR3 is 13 amino acids. CDR3 nucleotide sequence: TGTGCCAGCAGCCCATGGTCCTACAATGAGCAGTTCTTC. Amino acids: CASSPWSYNEQFF.

This sequence joins TRBV5-4 and TRBJ2-1; D remains ambiguous. Trimming shortened V by 1 base and J by 0 bases, and 8 bases separated the two germline ends. CDR1 is SGHNT and CDR2 is YYREEE in the germline V gene (reference sequence). There are 15 residues in the CDR3. CDR3 loop: CASSLTQSSYNEQFF. The CDR3 DNA sequence: TGTGCCAGCAGCTTGACCCAGAGCTCCTACAATGAGCAGTTCTTC.

The gene calls are TRBV6-5 and TRBJ2-6, with 9 bases matching TRBD1. With 0 bases clipped from V and 0 bases from J, the junction kept 9 bases outside the gene matches. Germline CDR1 reads MNHEY; CDR2 reads SVGAGI. The CDR3 length is 20 residues. In nucleotides, the CDR3 is TGTGCCAGCAGTTACTCGTTTATTGGACAGGGGTTCTCTGGGGCCAACGTCCTGACTTTC. Translated: CASSYSFIGQGFSGANVLTF.

This clonotype has just a few counts. The V gene is TRBV4-1, the J gene TRBJ2-7; TRBD2 might be the D (5 bases). The V gene lost 2 bases and the J gene lost 3 bases, with 14 bases spanning the gap. The CDR3 contains 15 residues. Germline V gene sequence: CDR1 MGHRA, CDR2 YSYEKL. In nucleotides, the CDR3 is TGCGCCAGCAGCCAAACCCATTCGGGGATCTACGAGCAGTACTTC. It yields the protein CASSQTHSGIYEQYF.

The rearrangement joins TRBV24-1 to TRBJ2-3, with 12 bases fitting TRBD2. J gave up 5 bases and V 3 bases, and 8 bases lay outside the gene matches. The CDR3 length is 17 residues. The germline gives CDR1 KGHDR, CDR2 SFDVKD. The chain's CDR3 is CATSDARLAGEGDTQYF. The CDR3 region has the DNA TGTGCCACCAGTGATGCCAGACTAGCGGGAGAGGGAGATACGCAGTATTTT.

In this sample, this clonotype turned up a few times. The chain recombines TRBV24-1 with TRBJ2-5, with 10 nucleotides matching TRBD2. There are 15 residues in the CDR3. V lost 4 bases to trimming and J lost 5 bases; unmatched junction nucleotides: 6. Germline V lookup: CDR1 KGHDR, CDR2 SFDVKD. The CDR3 reads CATSDPGTSDETQYF. The CDR3 DNA is TGTGCCACCAGTGACCCGGGGACTAGCGATGAGACCCAGTACTTC.

The genes are TRBV5-1 and TRBJ1-2; possible D gene TRBD1, 6 bases. This CDR3 comprises 15 residues. Trimming took 0 bases from V and 5 from J, leaving 14 bases between them. Germline V CDR1 and CDR2: SGHRS, YFSETQ. The CDR3 loop reads CASSLVRGQGYGYTF. CDR3 nucleotides: TGCGCCAGCAGCTTGGTGCGGGGGCAGGGGTATGGCTACACCTTC.

This clonotype came up a few times. The chain has TRBV5-1 and TRBJ2-1, with D perhaps given as TRBD1 or TRBD2 (6 bases each). Looked up from germline, CDR1 is SGHRS and CDR2 is YFSETQ. V was clipped by 1 base and J by 8 bases, with 19 bases between them. CDR3 length equals 16 residues. The CDR3, as DNA: TGCGCCAGCAGCTTGATGAGGGGGGCCGGAGGTGATGAGCAGTTCTTC. This gives the protein CASSLMRGAGGDEQFF.

This chain uses TRBV24-1 with TRBJ2-2; the match to TRBD1 covers 8 bases. Germline-derived CDR1 and CDR2 are KGHDR and SFDVKD. The V segment lost 1 base and the J segment 5 bases; nucleotides outside the gene matches: 8. This CDR3 is built from 17 residues. The CDR3 DNA reads TGTGCCACCAGTGATTTTCGGACAGGGAGATTGACCGGGGAGCTGTTTTTT. Amino acids: CATSDFRTGRLTGELFF.

The chain combines TRBV2 with TRBJ2-7, with a tentative D call TRBD1 (7 bases). The CDR3 spans 13 residues. Between the trimmed V and J ends, which lost 4 bases and 3 bases, there was a span of 10 bases. Germline V CDR1 and CDR2: SNHLY, FYNNEI. Here the CDR3 DNA reads TGTGCCAGCAGTGGGCAGGGGGGCTACGAGCAGTACTTC. Translation: CASSGQGGYEQYF.

This clonotype was seen ten or more times. The chain uses TRBV7-3 and TRBJ2-5; tentatively, D is TRBD2 (5 bases). Trimming removed 2 bases from V and 5 bases from J, with 9 bases in between. There are 13 residues in the CDR3. Germline V lookup: CDR1 SGHTA, CDR2 FQGTGA. The CDR3 nucleotides read TGTGCCAGCAGCTTAGACGGCGGGGAGACCCAGTACTTC. This codes for CASSLDGGETQYF.

This chain connects TRBV3-1 to TRBJ2-3; TRBD2 matches at 9 bases. This CDR3 has 18 residues. After removal of 6 bases from V and 1 base from J, the junction contained 14 bases not matched to a gene. Germline values: CDR1 LGHDT, CDR2 YNNKEL (reference sequence). This CDR3 is CASSRYPSGGSRTDTQYF. Here the CDR3 DNA reads TGTGCCAGCAGTCGTTACCCGAGCGGGGGGTCTCGCACAGATACGCAGTATTTT.